A selection of T cell receptor beta chains follows, all from one sample in a study of T cell repertoires in cytomegalovirus infection. From the reads, TCRdb called clonotypes with MiXCR, one entry per CDR3 protein. The data contain roughly 280,000 distinct CDR3 sequences, approximately 9% of them singletons. The sequenced material came from PBMCs. These receptors were collected from a human donor in good health (CMV status not recorded). Some clones in this sample may be carry-over from other donors' samples. CDR3s include the opening cysteine and the closing phenylalanine or tryptophan. Fields, in order: V gene, J gene, D gene, clone size, CDR3 protein, CDR3 DNA. A D gene is named only where the DNA matches it firmly. Only part of the rows carry a size: once, few, many, or a class if the clone is expanded.

v_gene: TRBV20-1; j_gene: TRBJ1-2; d_gene: NA; abundance: NA; CDR3aa: CSARDRVNGYTF; CDR3nt: TGCAGTGCTAGAGACAGGGTGAATGGCTACACCTTC
v_gene: TRBV7-2; j_gene: TRBJ2-7; d_gene: NA; abundance: many; CDR3aa: CASSLEGHYEQYF; CDR3nt: TGTGCCAGCAGCTTAGAGGGGCACTACGAGCAGTACTTC
v_gene: TRBV28; j_gene: TRBJ1-4; d_gene: NA; abundance: NA; CDR3aa: CASSSGKLFF; CDR3nt: TGTGCCAGCAGTTCGGGAAAACTGTTTTTT
v_gene: TRBV5-4; j_gene: TRBJ2-7; d_gene: TRBD1; abundance: many; CDR3aa: CASRGQVKDEQYF; CDR3nt: TGTGCCAGCCGAGGACAGGTTAAGGACGAGCAGTACTTC
v_gene: TRBV7-2; j_gene: TRBJ2-5; d_gene: TRBD2; abundance: many; CDR3aa: CASSLTSAKETQYF; CDR3nt: TGTGCCAGCAGCTTAACTAGCGCCAAAGAGACCCAGTACTTC
v_gene: TRBV20-1; j_gene: TRBJ1-1; d_gene: NA; abundance: NA; CDR3aa: CSARNPNTEAFF; CDR3nt: TGCAGTGCTAGAAACCCGAACACTGAAGCTTTCTTT
v_gene: TRBV30; j_gene: TRBJ2-7; d_gene: NA; abundance: NA; CDR3aa: CAWRRNSESYEQYF; CDR3nt: TGTGCCTGGCGGCGTAACTCCGAATCCTACGAGCAGTACTTC
v_gene: TRBV11-2; j_gene: TRBJ1-1; d_gene: TRBD1; abundance: NA; CDR3aa: CASSLGQGGSDHPRTEAFF; CDR3nt: TGTGCCAGCAGCTTGGGACAGGGGGGTTCAGATCACCCGCGGACTGAAGCTTTCTTT
v_gene: TRBV19; j_gene: TRBJ1-1; d_gene: TRBD1; abundance: once; CDR3aa: CASTRTGGTEAFF; CDR3nt: TGTGCCAGTACCAGAACAGGGGGAACTGAAGCTTTCTTT
v_gene: TRBV24-1; j_gene: TRBJ2-1; d_gene: NA; abundance: many; CDR3aa: CATSGGDGYNEQFF; CDR3nt: TGTGCCACCAGTGGTGGGGACGGCTACAATGAGCAGTTCTTC
v_gene: TRBV7-2; j_gene: TRBJ2-7; d_gene: NA; abundance: many; CDR3aa: CASSRRDAGSYEQYF; CDR3nt: TGTGCCAGCAGCCGCCGGGACGCCGGCTCCTACGAGCAGTACTTC
v_gene: TRBV11-2; j_gene: TRBJ2-2; d_gene: NA; abundance: NA; CDR3aa: CASTKTGNTGELFF; CDR3nt: TGTGCCAGCACTAAGACAGGGAACACCGGGGAGCTGTTTTTT
v_gene: TRBV5-4; j_gene: TRBJ1-1; d_gene: NA; abundance: NA; CDR3aa: CASSQTPTDTEAFF; CDR3nt: TGTGCCAGCAGCCAGACGCCGACAGACACTGAAGCTTTCTTT
v_gene: TRBV28; j_gene: TRBJ1-1; d_gene: TRBD1; abundance: few; CDR3aa: CASSQFRQGRGGERTEAFF; CDR3nt: TGTGCCAGCAGTCAATTTAGACAGGGGCGGGGTGGTGAACGGACTGAAGCTTTCTTT
v_gene: TRBV28; j_gene: TRBJ1-3; d_gene: NA; abundance: NA; CDR3aa: CASSLRPGGGLGNTIYF; CDR3nt: TGTGCCAGCAGTTTACGACCCGGGGGGGGGCTTGGAAACACCATATATTTT
v_gene: TRBV15; j_gene: TRBJ2-7; d_gene: TRBD1; abundance: few; CDR3aa: CATSRDRQGAHEQYF; CDR3nt: TGTGCCACCAGCAGAGATCGACAGGGGGCCCACGAGCAGTACTTC
v_gene: TRBV3-1; j_gene: TRBJ2-5; d_gene: NA; abundance: NA; CDR3aa: CASSQFTFGQPQETQYF; CDR3nt: TGTGCCAGCAGCCAATTTACTTTCGGACAACCCCAAGAGACCCAGTACTTC
v_gene: TRBV6-2/TRBV6-3; j_gene: TRBJ2-2; d_gene: NA; abundance: few; CDR3aa: CASVTDGQGKLFF; CDR3nt: TGTGCCAGCGTGACAGATGGCCAGGGGAAGCTGTTTTTT
v_gene: TRBV7-9; j_gene: TRBJ1-5; d_gene: NA; abundance: many; CDR3aa: CASSLDQGVNQPQHF; CDR3nt: TGTGCCAGCAGCTTAGATCAGGGAGTCAATCAGCCCCAGCATTTT
v_gene: TRBV7-8; j_gene: TRBJ2-5; d_gene: NA; abundance: many; CDR3aa: CASSFNGRTAQETQYF; CDR3nt: TGTGCCAGCAGCTTTAACGGCCGGACTGCCCAAGAGACCCAGTACTTC